This passage covers 19 T cell receptor delta chains from one sample sequenced in a study of Vδ1+ human thymocytes. Study-level findings and limits: Thymic TRG and TRD repertoires appeared highly polyclonal.

These receptors' antigens are unknown. RNA was extracted from the cells and then reverse transcribed. Pooled V-gene forward primers with one constant-region reverse primer generated the CDR3 amplicons by multiplex PCR. TCRdb reran clone calling via CATT on the multiplex PCR reads. This sample has over 45,000 delta-chain clones, with more than 13% found just once. Material for sequencing was Vdelta1+ gamma-delta thymocytes from the thymus. Noted subset: FACS-sorted CD3+ TCRalphabeta- TCRVdelta1+ TCRVdelta2- thymocytes. These receptors came from a girl less than two years old who had congenital heart surgery.

The rearrangement uses TRDV1 and TRDJ1, with a weak D call TRDD2 (6 bases). V dropped 4 bases and J dropped 8 bases, with 20 bases sitting between them. The CDR3 sequence is 15 residues long. Germline-derived CDR1 and CDR2 are TSWWSYY and QGS. The CDR3 region is CALGANSLPIYKLIF. DNA of the CDR3: TGTGCTCTTGGGGCGAATAGCCTTCCCATTTACAAACTCATCTTT.

This clone was counted only a few times. V is TRDV1 and J is TRDJ1; 7 nucleotides line up with TRDD3. This CDR3 region has 17 residues. Germline-derived CDR1 and CDR2 are TSWWSYY and QGS. The junction had 18 bases not matched to a gene; V was cut back by 0 bases and J by 11 bases. The CDR3 DNA follows: TGTGCTCTTGGGGAACTAAGGCCACTGTCAGGGGATAATGAGCTCATCTTT. Amino acids: CALGELRPLSGDNELIF.

This sequence joins TRDV1 and TRDJ1, with 10 nucleotides matching TRDD3. The CDR3 is made up of 17 amino acids. With 0 bases clipped from V and 4 bases from J, the junction kept 8 bases outside the gene matches. The germline gives CDR1 TSWWSYY, CDR2 QGS. CDR3 nucleotides: TGTGCTCTTGGGGAACTTCGAAGGGGGATACGCCACGATAAACTCATCTTT. It yields the protein CALGELRRGIRHDKLIF.

This clone turned up a few times. The chain joins TRDV1 to TRDJ1; no clear D gene. The V gene lost 1 base and the J gene lost 1 base, with 10 bases spanning the gap. The CDR3 spans 15 residues. The germline V gene has CDR1 TSWWSYY and CDR2 QGS. The CDR3 loop is CALGEPLRSTDKLIF. The DNA for the CDR3 is TGTGCTCTTGGGGAACCCCTCCGTTCCACCGATAAACTCATCTTT.

V gene TRDV1 combines with J gene TRDJ1; tentatively, D is TRDD3 (6 bases). Trimming took off 5 bases at V and 0 bases at J, with 25 bases between the two ends. Looked up from germline, CDR1 is TSWWSYY and CDR2 is QGS. The CDR3 spans 19 residues. This chain's CDR3 is CALGLTPTSKGEYTDKLIF. The CDR3 bases are TGTGCTCTTGGGCTAACCCCGACCTCCAAGGGGGAGTACACCGATAAACTCATCTTT.

The gene calls are TRDV1 and TRDJ1, with TRDD3 matching over 7 bases. Unmatched junction bases numbered 15, after V lost 3 bases and J lost 5 bases. This CDR3 spans 17 amino acids. Germline CDR1 TSWWSYY, CDR2 QGS. CDR3 DNA: TGTGCTCTTGGGGATCCCCTGCTCTCTGGGGATAATGATAAACTCATCTTT. It is translated as CALGDPLLSGDNDKLIF.

The chain couples TRDV2 to TRDJ1; 13 nucleotides match TRDD3. CDR1 and CDR2 (germline): GEAIGNYY, EKD. V shed 5 bases, J shed 3 bases, and the junction held 23 bases outside the gene matches. The CDR3 has 21 amino acids. The CDR3 DNA sequence: TGTGCCTGTGGAAATGTGCGGGATTCTACTGGGGGATACGGGCATCCCGATAAACTCATCTTT. Protein: CACGNVRDSTGGYGHPDKLIF.

This chain links TRDV1 with TRDJ1; TRDD3 aligns across 8 bases. The CDR3 runs to 22 residues. The ends lost 1 base at V and 0 bases at J; junction bases unmatched: 22. In germline, CDR1 is TSWWSYY, CDR2 QGS. The CDR3 loop is CALGEHRKFPRTGGTNTDKLIF. The CDR3 coding sequence is TGTGCTCTTGGGGAACATCGGAAGTTCCCCCGTACTGGGGGGACCAACACCGATAAACTCATCTTT.

The chain couples TRDV1 to TRDJ1, with 8 bases lining up with TRDD3. Germline trimming cut 2 bases from V and 5 bases from J; bases unmatched to any gene: 28. This CDR3 is 22 amino acids long. Germline CDR1 TSWWSYY, CDR2 QGS. As DNA, the CDR3 is TGTGCTCTTGGGGAATTGTGTGGTGGTTTCCGTTTTGACGCGGGATACGGTGATAAACTCATCTTT. Protein: CALGELCGGFRFDAGYGDKLIF.

The chain is built from TRDV1 and TRDJ1, with 10 nucleotides matching TRDD3. The CDR3 runs 20 residues. Germline CDR1 TSWWSYY, CDR2 QGS. V was pared by 3 bases and J by 0 bases, with 16 bases of the junction left unmatched. The CDR3 coding sequence is TGTGCTCTTGGGGAGGCTTCCCTCACTGGGGGATTTACCTACACCGATAAACTCATCTTT. This gives the protein CALGEASLTGGFTYTDKLIF.

The genes are TRDV1 and TRDJ1; 7 bases line up with TRDD3. Germline trimming cut 6 bases from V and 0 bases from J; bases unmatched to any gene: 28. CDR1 TSWWSYY and CDR2 QGS come from the germline V gene. The CDR3 is 22 residues long. The CDR3 here is CALGTTSRALAGGSPYTDKLIF. DNA of the CDR3: TGTGCTCTTGGTACTACTTCCCGAGCCCTTGCTGGGGGTTCACCCTACACCGATAAACTCATCTTT.

J is TRDJ1 and V is TRDV1, with D hard to call. CDR3 size: 15 residues. Trimming took off 2 bases at V and 0 bases at J, with 10 bases between the two ends. Germline V gene data show CDR1 as TSWWSYY and CDR2 as QGS. CDR3 amino acids: CALGECPLYTDKLIF. For the CDR3, the DNA is TGTGCTCTTGGGGAATGTCCCCTTTACACCGATAAACTCATCTTT.

In this sample, this clone turned up a few times. The chain couples TRDV1 to TRDJ1; tentative D call: TRDD3 (6 bases). The CDR3 extends over 15 amino acids. CDR1 is TSWWSYY, CDR2 QGS, per germline. Deletions cut 1 base from V and 8 bases from J, with 17 bases between. The CDR3 sequence is CALGEQRGVLGKLIF. The CDR3 DNA reads as TGTGCTCTTGGGGAACAACGCGGTGTACTGGGAAAACTCATCTTT.

The chain uses TRDV1 and TRDJ1; 8 bases map to TRDD3. The CDR3 has 17 amino acids. Losses at the gene ends were 5 bases for V and 2 bases for J; bases not matched to a gene: 13. Germline V lookup: CDR1 TSWWSYY, CDR2 QGS. The CDR3 region has the DNA TGTGCTCTTGGGAACTCGGGAACTGGGGGGAAGACCGATAAACTCATCTTT. Encoded protein: CALGNSGTGGKTDKLIF.

The genes are TRDV2 and TRDJ1, with TRDD3 matching over 12 bases. The CDR3 is 19 residues long. Germline-derived CDR1 and CDR2 are GEAIGNYY and EKD. V shed 1 base and J 4 bases; nucleotides not matched to a gene: 15. DNA for the CDR3: TGTGCCTGTGACACGAACTTGTACTGGGGGATACCCCAGGTCGATAAACTCATCTTT. Its protein product is CACDTNLYWGIPQVDKLIF.

This clone was picked up a small number of times. The chain carries TRDV1 and TRDJ1, with D unclear. Germline CDR1 TSWWSYY, CDR2 QGS. This CDR3 spans 17 amino acids. Trimming pared 0 bases from V and 5 bases from J, leaving 19 bases between. CDR3 residues: CALGELGRLTLRDKLIF. The CDR3, as DNA: TGTGCTCTTGGGGAACTAGGTAGATTGACTCTCCGGGATAAACTCATCTTT.

This clone was counted a few times. This chain uses TRDV1 with TRDJ1; 12 bases map to TRDD3. This CDR3 region has 23 residues. Germline V gives CDR1 TSWWSYY, CDR2 QGS. V dropped 0 bases and J dropped 0; count of bases not matched to a gene: 20. CDR3 sequence reads: CALGELGLPHTGGYFPYTDKLIF. CDR3 DNA sequence: TGTGCTCTTGGGGAACTGGGCCTTCCCCATACTGGGGGATACTTTCCGTACACCGATAAACTCATCTTT.

The V and J genes are TRDV1 and TRDJ1; 12 bases match TRDD3. V lost 3 bases and J lost 9; bases outside the gene matches: 11. The germline CDR1 and CDR2 sequences are TSWWSYY and QGS. The CDR3 has 16 amino acids. CDR3 sequence reads: CALGDRRTGGYNELIF. DNA for the CDR3: TGTGCTCTTGGGGATCGGCGTACTGGGGGATACAACGAACTCATCTTT.

This chain links TRDV1 with TRDJ1; unclear D gene. This CDR3 is 14 amino acids long. V was clipped by 2 bases and J by 2 bases, with 9 bases between them. Germline-derived CDR1 and CDR2 are TSWWSYY and QGS. The CDR3 spells CALGESHPTDKLIF. The CDR3 DNA is TGTGCTCTTGGGGAATCCCACCCAACCGATAAACTCATCTTT.